The 27 T cell receptor beta chains reported below all come from one sample, sequenced in a study of T cells in Graves' hyperthyroidism and ophthalmopathy. Amplification of TCR beta CDR3 regions used RNA as the template. RT-PCR in the first round (using the HTBI primer set) targeted the TCR CDR3. TCRdb processed the multiplex PCR reads anew with MiXCR; each CDR3 protein has one entry. The table includes 300,000 to 400,000 distinct CDR3 sequences, roughly 18% detected once. Sequencing was performed on blood. These receptors were obtained from a woman in her fifties or sixties with Graves' hyperthyroidism.

The rearrangement links TRBV4-1 to TRBJ1-1, with 7 bases that match TRBD1. Losses at the gene ends were 8 bases for V and 1 base for J; bases not matched to a gene: 13. The CDR3 sequence is 16 residues long. The germline gives CDR1 MGHRA, CDR2 YSYEKL. The CDR3 spells CASAAKSGQPNTEAFF. In nucleotides, the CDR3 is TGCGCCAGCGCAGCAAAGTCGGGACAGCCGAACACTGAAGCTTTCTTT.

In its sample, this clonotype was seen many times. The chain is built from TRBV6-1 and TRBJ1-4; D gene ambiguous. The germline V and J ends were trimmed by 1 base and 5 bases, with 11 bases remaining between them. This CDR3 contains 15 residues. Germline CDR1 is MNHNS and CDR2 is SASEGT. CDR3 bases: TGTGCCAGCAGTGAAGACCCGGGCTTGAATGAAAAACTGTTTTTT. This sequence encodes CASSEDPGLNEKLFF.

Many counts were recorded for this clonotype. V usage is TRBV2 and J usage is TRBJ1-1; no definite D call. The CDR3 has 15 amino acids. Trimming removed 3 bases from V and 1 base from J, with 12 bases in between. Germline lookup yields CDR1 SNHLY and CDR2 FYNNEI. CDR3 in DNA: TGTGCCAGCAGTGATTACCAGCTAACGAACACTGAAGCTTTCTTT. Residues: CASSDYQLTNTEAFF.

The chain recombines TRBV20-1 with TRBJ2-7, with D perhaps TRBD1 (6 bases). This CDR3 region has 16 residues. V was clipped by 0 bases and J by 4 bases, with 19 bases between them. CDR1 and CDR2 (germline): DFQATT, SNEGSKA (reference sequence). This CDR3 reads CSARDRYGTSMYEQYF. For the CDR3, the DNA is TGCAGTGCTAGAGATCGATACGGGACAAGTATGTACGAGCAGTACTTC.

This clonotype was seen only once. This clone may be a read error of a much larger clone one base away. CDR3 sequence reads: CASSLTGMNTGAFF. In nucleotides, the CDR3 is TGTGCCAGCAGTTTAACGGGGATGAACACTGGAGCTTTCTTT. The chain has TRBV28 and TRBJ1-1; D is unclear. CDR3 size: 14 residues. Per germline, CDR1 MDHEN and CDR2 SYDVKM.

Here the CDR3 reads CARIGQGLNLMNTIYF. In DNA, the CDR3 is TGTGCCAGAATCGGACAGGGCTTGAATTTGATGAACACCATATATTTT. This chain connects TRBV11-2 to TRBJ1-3, with 8 nucleotides matching TRBD1. Germline V lookup: CDR1 SGHAT, CDR2 FQNNGV. Germline trimming cut 9 bases from V and 7 bases from J; bases unmatched to any gene: 17. The CDR3 spans 16 residues.

This clonotype was detected a few times. This CDR3 is CSARASGENTGELFF. For the CDR3, the DNA is TGCAGTGCTAGAGCGAGCGGGGAAAACACCGGGGAGCTGTTTTTT. This chain connects TRBV20-1 to TRBJ2-2; the match to TRBD2 covers 7 bases. Trimming took 1 base from V and 2 from J; bases not matched to a gene: 4. The CDR3 is made up of 15 amino acids. From germline, CDR1 is DFQATT and CDR2 SNEGSKA (reference sequence).

This clonotype was seen more than once but under ten times. The chain combines TRBV6-1 with TRBJ2-5; D ambiguous. Germline V gene sequence: CDR1 MNHNS, CDR2 SASEGT. The CDR3 loop spans 11 amino acids. Trimming took 7 bases from V and 2 from J, leaving 5 bases between them. CDR3 amino acids: CASNNQETQYF. CDR3 coding DNA: TGTGCCAGCAATAATCAAGAGACCCAGTACTTC.

This clonotype was counted between two and nine times. The chain combines TRBV7-9 with TRBJ2-3; 13 bases line up with TRBD2. Germline trimming cut 5 bases from V and 0 bases from J; bases unmatched to any gene: 8. Germline V CDR1 and CDR2: SEHNR, FQNEAQ (reference sequence). This CDR3 is built from 18 residues. In nucleotides, the CDR3 is TGTGCCAGCAGCACTAATCGACTAGCGGGAGGAAGCACAGATACGCAGTATTTT. Translating it yields CASSTNRLAGGSTDTQYF.

The sample holds many counts of this clonotype. The chain joins TRBV18 to TRBJ1-1; D might be TRBD1 (5 bases). Germline assignment: CDR1 KGHSH and CDR2 LQKENI. Trimming cost V 3 bases and J 3 bases, with 11 bases left between them. This CDR3 has 14 residues. The DNA of the CDR3 is TGTGCCAGCTCACCCCAGGGAATCGACACTGAAGCTTTCTTT. Its protein product is CASSPQGIDTEAFF.

Only a few counts were recorded for this clonotype. The V gene is TRBV20-1, the J gene TRBJ2-7; TRBD1 matches at 8 bases. The CDR3 is made up of 16 amino acids. The V segment lost 2 bases and the J segment 3 bases; nucleotides outside the gene matches: 12. The germline V gene has CDR1 DFQATT and CDR2 SNEGSKA (reference sequence). DNA of the CDR3: TGCAGTGCTAGAAAGGACAGGGTGGCCTTGAACTACGAGCAGTACTTC. It encodes CSARKDRVALNYEQYF.

At least ten counts were recorded for this clonotype. This chain joins TRBV10-3 and TRBJ2-1; 14 nucleotides line up with TRBD2. The germline V gene encodes CDR1 ENHRY and CDR2 SYGVKD. The CDR3 runs 20 residues. V was pared by 2 bases and J by 4 bases, with 13 bases of the junction left unmatched. As DNA, the CDR3 is TGTGCCATCAGTGAGCGGAACGGGGGACTAGCGGGGGCAACATACAATGAGCAGTTCTTC. This sequence encodes CAISERNGGLAGATYNEQFF.

The sample holds many counts of this clonotype. The CDR3 reads CASSEGAGEYNEQFF. The DNA for the CDR3 is TGTGCCAGCAGTGAAGGAGCGGGGGAGTACAATGAGCAGTTCTTC. This sequence joins TRBV6-1 and TRBJ2-1; 8 bases are shared with TRBD2. The CDR3 has 15 residues. V trimming: 1 base; J trimming: 4 bases; junction bases outside the gene matches: 3. Germline loops: CDR1 MNHNS, CDR2 SASEGT.

The rearrangement links TRBV19 to TRBJ1-2, with D possibly being TRBD1 (6 bases). Germline CDR1 LNHDA, CDR2 SQIVND (reference sequence). The CDR3 length is 13 residues. Trimming took off 9 bases at V and 4 bases at J, with 15 bases between the two ends. CDR3 bases: TGTGCCAGCAGCAGGGGAGATGGCTATGGCTACACCTTC. This gives the protein CASSRGDGYGYTF. Full variable domain (rest looked up from reference TRBV19 and TRBJ1-2): DGGITQSPKYLFRKEGQNVTLSCEQNLNHDAMYWYRQDPGQGLRLIYYSQIVNDFQKGDIAEGYSVSREKKESFPLTVTSAQKNPTAFYLCASSRGDGYGYTFGSGTRLTVV.

V is TRBV6-1 and J is TRBJ1-2; D possibly corresponds to TRBD1 (6 bases). Between the trimmed V and J ends, which lost 8 bases and 7 bases, there was a span of 14 bases. CDR1 MNHNS and CDR2 SASEGT come from the germline V gene. The CDR3 is made up of 12 amino acids. The CDR3 coding sequence is TGTGCCAGCTTCAGGGGATCCGGTGGCTACACCTTC. Amino acid sequence: CASFRGSGGYTF.

This clonotype was observed a handful of times. The CDR3 nucleotides are TGTGCCAGCAGTTTGGAGGGCGTAACTAACTATGGCTACACCTTC. Translating it yields CASSLEGVTNYGYTF. The chain is built from TRBV27 and TRBJ1-2; D is uncertain. The germline V and J ends were trimmed by 3 bases and 0 bases, with 11 bases remaining between them. Germline V gene data show CDR1 as MNHEY and CDR2 as SMNVEV (reference sequence). There are 15 residues in the CDR3.

This clonotype has more than one count but fewer than ten. The chain recombines TRBV27 with TRBJ1-6, with D unresolved. This CDR3 contains 16 residues. Germline loops: CDR1 MNHEY, CDR2 SMNVEV (reference sequence). Trimming shortened V by 9 bases and J by 0 bases, and 15 bases separated the two germline ends. This CDR3 reads CARARRKSSYNSPLHF. Written as DNA, the CDR3 is TGTGCCAGAGCACGGAGGAAAAGCTCCTATAATTCACCCCTCCACTTT.

The V and J genes are TRBV4-1 and TRBJ2-1; no clear D. The CDR3 length is 13 residues. Germline V gene lookup returns CDR1 MGHRA and CDR2 YSYEKL. Trimming removed 2 bases at V and 8 bases at J, with 10 bases between. CDR3 region: CASSQLNMDEQFF. The CDR3 DNA follows: TGCGCCAGCAGCCAACTAAATATGGATGAGCAGTTCTTC.

At least ten counts were recorded for this clonotype. V is TRBV27 and J is TRBJ2-1, with no clear D. V gave up 5 bases and J gave up 7 bases, with 15 bases separating them. Germline CDR1 MNHEY, CDR2 SMNVEV (reference sequence). The length of the CDR3 is 14 residues. The CDR3 loop is CASSTTGSWNEQFF. CDR3 nucleotide sequence: TGTGCCAGCAGTACCACGGGCTCTTGGAATGAGCAGTTCTTC.

The chain employs TRBV19 and TRBJ2-1; D is uncertain. V lost 0 bases to trimming and J lost 7 bases, with 13 bases between them. CDR3 length: 15 amino acids. In germline, CDR1 is LNHDA, CDR2 SQIVND (reference sequence). The CDR3 is CASSIDLPGQNEQFF. The CDR3 nucleotides read TGTGCCAGTAGTATAGATCTCCCAGGTCAGAATGAGCAGTTCTTC.

This clonotype was counted many times. The rearrangement joins TRBV20-1 to TRBJ2-6, with D possibly being TRBD1 or TRBD2 (5 bases each). V was shortened by 5 bases and J by 9 bases, with 11 bases between the two germline ends. The CDR3 totals 12 residues. Germline CDR1 is DFQATT and CDR2 is SNEGSKA (reference sequence). The CDR3 coding sequence is TGCAGTGCTCCAGGGAGCCACAACGTCCTGACTTTC. It translates to CSAPGSHNVLTF.

This clonotype was observed a few times. The chain links TRBV25-1 to TRBJ1-4, with D possibly matching TRBD1 (5 bases). The V and J ends lost 2 bases and 7 bases respectively, with 11 bases between them. CDR3 length: 14 residues. In germline, CDR1 is MGHDK, CDR2 SYGVNS. CDR3: CASSEGQGIEKLFF. The DNA of the CDR3 is TGTGCCAGCAGTGAAGGGCAGGGTATTGAAAAACTGTTTTTT.

CDR3 sequence reads: CASSLTGAGGELFF. The CDR3 nucleotides are TGTGCCAGCAGCTTGACAGGGGCAGGCGGGGAGCTGTTTTTT. The V and J genes are TRBV11-2 and TRBJ2-2; TRBD1 agrees at 8 bases. This CDR3 is 14 amino acids long. V was clipped by 3 bases and J by 7 bases; unmatched bases: 4. Germline V gene sequence: CDR1 SGHAT, CDR2 FQNNGV.

This rearrangement joins TRBV18 to TRBJ1-4; maybe TRBD1 (5 bases). This CDR3 has 14 amino acids. CDR1 is KGHSH and CDR2 is LQKENI in the germline V gene. Trimming cost V 0 bases and J 7 bases, with 9 bases left between them. CDR3: CASSPPTVTEKLFF. CDR3 in DNA: TGTGCCAGCTCACCACCGACAGTAACTGAAAAACTGTTTTTT.

There are many counts of this clonotype. The rearrangement uses TRBV12-3 or TRBV12-4 and TRBJ2-5; D perhaps matches TRBD2 (5 bases). Trimming shortened V by 3 bases and J by 4 bases, and 6 bases separated the two germline ends. There are 12 residues in the CDR3. The CDR3 coding sequence is TGTGCCAGCAGTTTTCGGGGAGAGACCCAGTACTTC. Translation gives CASSFRGETQYF.

There are a few counts of this clonotype. The chain couples TRBV2 to TRBJ1-5; 8 nucleotides agree with TRBD1. Germline V lookup: CDR1 SNHLY, CDR2 FYNNEI. J was trimmed by 6 bases and V by 6 bases; bases with no gene match: 4. The CDR3 is 13 residues long. The CDR3 region has the DNA TGTGCCAGCAGGTGGACAGGGTTTCAGCCCCAGCATTTT. It codes for CASRWTGFQPQHF.

The chain has TRBV5-1 and TRBJ1-2; no reliable D call. V shed 4 bases and J shed 4 bases, with 5 bases lying between them. Germline CDR1 SGHRS, CDR2 YFSETQ. The length of the CDR3 is 11 residues. The CDR3 region has the DNA TGCGCCAGCAGCACCCCCTATGGCTACACCTTC. As protein: CASSTPYGYTF.